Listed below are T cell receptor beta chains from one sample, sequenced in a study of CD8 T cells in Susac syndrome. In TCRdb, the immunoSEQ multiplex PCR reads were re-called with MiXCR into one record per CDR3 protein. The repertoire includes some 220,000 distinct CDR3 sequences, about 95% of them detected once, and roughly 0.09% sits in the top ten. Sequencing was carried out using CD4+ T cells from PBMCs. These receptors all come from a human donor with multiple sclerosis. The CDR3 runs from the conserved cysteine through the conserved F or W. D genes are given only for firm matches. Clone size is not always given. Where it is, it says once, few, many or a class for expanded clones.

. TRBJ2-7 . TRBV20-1 CSARVGFYEQYF TGCAGTGCTAGAGTGGGTTTCTACGAGCAGTACTTC
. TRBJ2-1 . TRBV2 CASSHYRDSNEQFF TGTGCCAGCAGTCACTACCGGGATTCCAATGAGCAGTTCTTC
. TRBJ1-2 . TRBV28 CASSPGIGLRGYTF TGTGCCAGCAGTCCAGGGATTGGCCTCCGAGGCTACACCTTC
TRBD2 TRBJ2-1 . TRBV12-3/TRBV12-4 CASSSLAGGFF TGTGCCAGCAGTTCCCTAGCGGGAGGGTTCTTC
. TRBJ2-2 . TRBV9 CASSVYLFF TGTGCCAGCAGCGTTTACCTGTTTTTT
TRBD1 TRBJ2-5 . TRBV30 CAWTGQGYQETQYF TGTGCCTGGACGGGACAGGGGTACCAAGAGACCCAGTACTTC
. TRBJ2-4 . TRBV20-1 CSAHGRAKNIQYF TGCAGTGCTCACGGGAGAGCCAAAAACATTCAGTACTTC
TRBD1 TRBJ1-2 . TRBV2 CASRGDRGDYGYTF TGTGCCAGCAGGGGGGACAGGGGCGACTATGGCTACACCTTC
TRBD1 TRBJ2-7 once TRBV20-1 CSARGQETYEQYF TGCAGTGCCAGGGGACAGGAGACCTACGAGCAGTACTTC
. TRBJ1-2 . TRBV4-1 CASSNGYYGYTF TGCGCCAGCAGCAACGGATACTATGGCTACACCTTC
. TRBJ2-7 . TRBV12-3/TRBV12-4 CASKVGGQEQYF TGTGCCAGCAAAGTCGGGGGGCAAGAGCAGTACTTC
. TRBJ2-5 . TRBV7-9 CASSHLLTGTQETQYF TGTGCCAGCAGCCATCTCCTGACAGGGACTCAAGAGACCCAGTACTTC
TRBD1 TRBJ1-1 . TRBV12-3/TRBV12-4 CASRGQGIFAEAFF TGTGCCAGCAGGGGACAGGGGATTTTCGCTGAAGCTTTCTTT
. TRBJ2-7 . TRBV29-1 CSVGGPDSLEQYF TGCAGCGTTGGAGGGCCGGACAGTTTGGAGCAGTACTTC
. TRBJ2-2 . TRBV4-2 CASSQDRGDSGELFF TGTGCCAGCAGCCAAGACAGGGGTGATTCCGGGGAGCTGTTTTTT
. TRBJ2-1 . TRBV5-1 CASLRQVGSYNEQFF TGCGCCAGCCTCCGCCAGGTGGGCTCCTACAATGAGCAGTTCTTC
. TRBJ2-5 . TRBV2 CASSERQQETQYF TGTGCCAGCAGTGAACGGCAGCAAGAGACCCAGTACTTC
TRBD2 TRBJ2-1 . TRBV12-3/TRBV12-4 CASTLGLAGVNEQFF TGTGCCAGCACCTTAGGGCTAGCGGGGGTCAATGAGCAGTTCTTC
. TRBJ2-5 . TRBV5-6 CASSLARSGGGETQYF TGTGCCAGCAGCTTGGCCCGCTCGGGTGGTGGGGAGACCCAGTACTTC
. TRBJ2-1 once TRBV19 CASSIGVGRGEQFF TGTGCCAGTAGTATCGGTGTGGGGCGGGGTGAGCAGTTCTTC
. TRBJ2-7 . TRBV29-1 CSVSRGLSQQYF TGCAGCGTGTCTCGGGGCTTGTCGCAGCAGTACTTC
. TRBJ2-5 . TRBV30 CAWSLGAQETQYF TGTGCCTGGAGTTTAGGAGCCCAAGAGACCCAGTACTTC
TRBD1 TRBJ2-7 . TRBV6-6 CASSQRQGWYEQYF TGTGCCAGCAGCCAGAGACAGGGATGGTACGAGCAGTACTTC
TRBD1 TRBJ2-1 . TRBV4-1 CASSPGTGLNEQFF TGCGCCAGCAGCCCCGGGACAGGCCTCAATGAGCAGTTCTTC
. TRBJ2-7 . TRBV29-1 CSVAELPYEQYF TGCAGCGTTGCCGAACTTCCCTACGAGCAGTACTTC
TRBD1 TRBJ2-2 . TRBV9 CASSVGTGAITNTGELFF TGTGCCAGCAGCGTAGGAACAGGGGCCATAACGAACACCGGGGAGCTGTTTTTT
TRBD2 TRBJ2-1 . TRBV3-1 CASSHYSGGIYNEQFF TGTGCCAGCAGCCACTATAGCGGGGGGATCTACAATGAGCAGTTCTTC
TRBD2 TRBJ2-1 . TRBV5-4 CASSFIGLAGDEQFF TGTGCCAGCAGCTTCATCGGACTAGCGGGAGACGAGCAGTTCTTC
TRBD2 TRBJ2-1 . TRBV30 CAWSVFGRTYNEQFF TGTGCCTGGAGTGTATTCGGGAGGACCTACAATGAGCAGTTCTTC
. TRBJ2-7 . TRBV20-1 CSATSGTFTYEQYF TGCAGTGCCACTTCCGGGACATTCACCTACGAGCAGTACTTC
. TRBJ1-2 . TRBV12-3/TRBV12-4 CASSFGDGYTF TGTGCCAGCAGTTTTGGGGATGGCTACACCTTC
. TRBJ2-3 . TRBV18 CASSPGGGNTDTQYF TGTGCCAGCTCACCTGGCGGCGGTAACACAGATACGCAGTATTTT
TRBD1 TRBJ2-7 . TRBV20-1 CSAREPGTGTEQYF TGCAGTGCTAGAGAACCCGGGACAGGTACCGAGCAGTACTTC
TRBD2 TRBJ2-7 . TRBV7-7 CASSLQAGGAHEQYF TGTGCTAGCAGCTTACAAGCGGGGGGGGCCCACGAGCAGTACTTC
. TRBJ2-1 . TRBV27 CASTPLGGQYNEQFF TGTGCCAGCACTCCCTTGGGTGGACAGTACAATGAGCAGTTCTTC
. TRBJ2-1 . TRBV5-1 CASSRRQHSYNEQFF TGCGCCAGCAGCCGGCGTCAGCACAGCTACAATGAGCAGTTCTTC
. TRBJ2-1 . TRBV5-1 CASSDPNRVRHNEQFF TGCGCCAGCAGCGACCCTAACAGGGTACGGCACAATGAGCAGTTCTTC
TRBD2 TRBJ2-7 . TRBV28 CASRGAGGNSYEQYF TGTGCCAGCAGAGGAGCGGGGGGAAACTCCTACGAGCAGTACTTC
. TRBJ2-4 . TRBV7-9 CASSLGSATAKNIQYF TGTGCCAGCAGCTTAGGGAGCGCTACAGCCAAAAACATTCAGTACTTC
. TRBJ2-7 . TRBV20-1 CSARVRASYEQYF TGCAGTGCTAGAGTCCGGGCCTCCTACGAGCAGTACTTC
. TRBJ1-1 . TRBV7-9 CASSAYQGTEAFF TGTGCCAGCAGCGCCTACCAGGGCACTGAAGCTTTCTTT
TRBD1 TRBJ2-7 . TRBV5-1 CASSADPGQVNYEQYF TGCGCCAGCAGCGCGGACCCGGGACAGGTTAACTACGAGCAGTACTTC
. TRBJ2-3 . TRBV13 CASSLSGARTDTQYF TGTGCCAGCAGCTTATCGGGGGCCCGCACAGATACGCAGTATTTT
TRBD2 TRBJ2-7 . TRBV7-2 CASSLDNWEGSAYEQYF TGTGCCAGCAGCTTAGATAATTGGGAGGGGTCGGCCTACGAGCAGTACTTC
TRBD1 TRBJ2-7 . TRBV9 CASSAGDRSHEQYF TGTGCCAGCAGCGCTGGGGACAGGTCCCACGAGCAGTACTTC
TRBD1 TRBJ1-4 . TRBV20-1 CSATGAGTVGEKLFF TGCAGTGCTACCGGGGCCGGGACAGTAGGGGAAAAACTGTTTTTT
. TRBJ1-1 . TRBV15 CATSTPAWGEAFF TGTGCCACCAGCACCCCTGCTTGGGGTGAAGCTTTCTTT
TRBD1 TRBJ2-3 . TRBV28 CASRGDRGIVYTQYF TGTGCCAGCAGGGGGGACAGGGGAATCGTATATACGCAGTATTTT
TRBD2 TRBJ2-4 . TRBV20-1 CSARDSRETSSKNIQYF TGCAGTGCTAGAGATAGTAGGGAGACTAGCTCGAAAAACATTCAGTACTTC
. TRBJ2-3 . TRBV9 CASSPRDSVGTQYF TGTGCCAGCAGCCCCCGGGACTCCGTGGGTACGCAGTATTTT
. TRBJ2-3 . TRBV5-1 CASRTGGYTDTQYF TGCGCCAGCAGGACCGGGGGATACACAGATACGCAGTATTTT
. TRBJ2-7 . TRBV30 CAWRGGPFYEQYF TGTGCCTGGAGAGGGGGTCCATTCTACGAGCAGTACTTC
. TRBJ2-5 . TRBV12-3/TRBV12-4 CASTPGETQYF TGTGCCAGCACCCCGGGGGAGACCCAGTACTTC
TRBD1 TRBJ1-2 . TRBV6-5 CASSHRDRPDGYTF TGTGCCAGCAGTCACCGGGACAGACCTGACGGCTACACCTTC
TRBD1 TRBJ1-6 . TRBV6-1 CASSLDLPGQGFISPLHF TGTGCCAGCAGCCTTGATTTGCCGGGACAGGGGTTTATCTCACCCCTCCACTTT
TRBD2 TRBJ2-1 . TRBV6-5 CASSTSVLYNEQFF TGTGCCAGTTCTACTAGCGTCCTCTACAATGAGCAGTTCTTC
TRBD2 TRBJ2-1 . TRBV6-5 CASSYRRLAGGDEQFF TGTGCCAGCAGTTACAGAAGACTAGCGGGAGGCGATGAGCAGTTCTTC
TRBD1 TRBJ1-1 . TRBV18 CASSGDRVYTEAFF TGTGCCAGCTCAGGGGACAGGGTGTACACTGAAGCTTTCTTT